This entry features one TCR beta chain sequence. The antigen is undetermined. V gave up 4 bases and J gave up 4 bases; unmatched junction bases: 6. Per germline, CDR1 SGHTA and CDR2 FQGNSA. This CDR3 spans 16 amino acids. The record originates from a study of blood T cells in healthy people across ages. Study-wide points: Strong correlation was found linking TCR beta diversity to naive T cell percentage.

Combining a sample-barcoded 5' primer with a J-beta primer mix, a second PCR ran for roughly 6 to 12 cycles. All samples yielded 3 million or more CDR3-containing paired-end reads. TCRdb ran MiXCR on the 5' RACE reads and lists one entry per CDR3 protein. The sample holds under 750,000 distinct CDR3 sequences, under 55% seen once. Total RNA extracted from each sample amounted to at least 6 micrograms. The receptor's source is an older man in good health. The chain combines TRBV7-2 with TRBJ2-2; TRBD1 matches at 10 bases. What was sequenced was blood. The CDR3 is CASSWGQGIGTGELFF. CDR3 in DNA: TGTGCCAGCAGCTGGGGACAGGGGATTGGCACCGGGGAGCTGTTTTTT.